Each of the 25 T cell receptor beta chains below was sequenced from the same sample in a study of blood T cell repertoires in COVID-19. Sequencing was performed with immunoSEQ multiplex PCR; in TCRdb, only in-frame clones are kept and a portion is missing. This table holds 200,000 to 250,000 clones, about nine tenths found once. The material sequenced was peripheral blood. The receptors here all came from a man aged 60 to 75 who had recovered from COVID-19.

The chain couples TRBV6-6 to TRBJ2-1; D remains ambiguous. Germline V lookup: CDR1 MNHNY, CDR2 SVGAGI (reference sequence). This CDR3 is 13 amino acids long. The V gene lost 0 bases and the J gene lost 10 bases, with 10 bases spanning the gap. Written as DNA, the CDR3 is TGTGCCAGCAGTTACTCCCCCCGTCCGGAGCAGTTCTTC. Protein sequence: CASSYSPRPEQFF.

The J gene is TRBJ2-5, the V gene TRBV6-5, with D maybe TRBD1 (5 bases). The V gene lost 4 bases and the J gene lost 5 bases, with 14 bases spanning the gap. The germline V gene encodes CDR1 MNHEY and CDR2 SVGAGI. The CDR3 covers 14 residues. For the CDR3, the DNA is TGTGCCAGCAGTTCAGGGCCCCTCAGTGAGACCCAGTACTTC. This encodes CASSSGPLSETQYF.

The rearrangement uses TRBV10-3 and TRBJ2-2, with TRBD2 matching 13 bases. The CDR3 loop spans 15 amino acids. V shed 11 bases and J 6 bases; nucleotides not matched to a gene: 9. Germline V CDR1 and CDR2: ENHRY, SYGVKD. Written as DNA, the CDR3 is TGTGCCGTCCTAATAGGACTAGCGGGGGCCGGGGAGCTGTTTTTT. Protein: CAVLIGLAGAGELFF.

The chain employs TRBV27 and TRBJ2-7, with 10 bases lining up with TRBD2. CDR3 length equals 16 residues. Germline loops: CDR1 MNHEY, CDR2 SMNVEV (reference sequence). After removal of 6 bases from V and 4 bases from J, the junction contained 12 bases not matched to a gene. CDR3 DNA: TGTGCCAGCAGACGATTACTAGCGGGGAACCTTTACGAGCAGTACTTC. It is translated as CASRRLLAGNLYEQYF.

CDR3 sequence reads: CASSLGQGARNSPLHF. The DNA of the CDR3 is TGTGCCAGCAGTTTAGGCCAGGGGGCACGAAATTCACCCCTCCACTTT. The genes are TRBV27 and TRBJ1-6, with TRBD1 matching over 8 bases. The CDR3 loop spans 16 amino acids. The trim removed 2 bases at V and 7 bases at J, leaving 7 bases unmatched. Per the germline V gene, CDR1 is MNHEY and CDR2 is SMNVEV (reference sequence).

V gene TRBV27 combines with J gene TRBJ2-3; 7 nucleotides line up with TRBD1. J was trimmed by 2 bases and V by 2 bases; bases with no gene match: 4. Germline CDR1 MNHEY, CDR2 SMNVEV (reference sequence). The CDR3 length is 15 residues. CDR3 DNA: TGTGCCAGCAGTTTAGCAGGGGGAGACACAGATACGCAGTATTTT. Its translation is CASSLAGGDTDTQYF.

This clone was counted at least ten times. The rearrangement joins TRBV2 to TRBJ2-2; TRBD2 agrees at 12 bases. The CDR3 runs to 20 residues. The V segment lost 1 base and the J segment 0 bases; nucleotides outside the gene matches: 9. The germline V gene encodes CDR1 SNHLY and CDR2 FYNNEI. The CDR3 bases are TGTGCCAGCAGTGAAGTGGGGACTAGCGGGCTCTCTACGAACACCGGGGAGCTGTTTTTT. Its protein product is CASSEVGTSGLSTNTGELFF.

The table lists this clone with a count of one. The chain has TRBV9 and TRBJ2-3; TRBD2 aligns across 9 bases. Germline loops: CDR1 SGDLS, CDR2 YYNGEE. V dropped 1 base and J dropped 1; count of bases not matched to a gene: 4. The CDR3 spans 16 residues. CDR3 DNA: TGTGCCAGCAGCGTATGGGCTAGCGGGGGCACAGATACGCAGTATTTT. Its translation: CASSVWASGGTDTQYF.

The rearrangement links TRBV28 to TRBJ1-1, with 8 bases identical to TRBD1. CDR3 length equals 15 residues. The ends lost 5 bases at V and 5 bases at J; junction bases unmatched: 10. In germline, CDR1 is MDHEN, CDR2 SYDVKM. The CDR3 region has the DNA TGTGCCAGCAGTCTCCCCGGACAGGGATTAACTGAAGCTTTCTTT. As protein: CASSLPGQGLTEAFF.

Note on this clone: A much larger clone sits a single nucleotide away, making a read error possible. The chain links TRBV11-3 to TRBJ2-2; 7 nucleotides match TRBD2. In germline, CDR1 is SGHNT, CDR2 YENEEA. The CDR3 runs 14 residues. The V segment lost 1 base and the J segment 4 bases; nucleotides outside the gene matches: 0. The CDR3: CASSLGGGTGELFF. In nucleotides, the CDR3 is TGTGCCAGCAGCTTAGGGGGGGGCACCGGGGAGCTGTTTTTT.

The V and J genes are TRBV7-3 and TRBJ2-1; 15 positions match TRBD2. The V gene end was trimmed by 4 bases and the J gene end by 6 bases; junction bases not matched to a gene: 4. This CDR3 region has 16 residues. Germline CDR1 SGHTA, CDR2 FQGTGA. The CDR3, as DNA: TGTGCCAGCAGCTCACCGGGACTAGCGGGAGGCAATGAGCAGTTCTTC. This sequence encodes CASSSPGLAGGNEQFF. Full variable domain (remainder filled in from reference TRBV7-3 and TRBJ2-1): GAGVSQTPSNKVTEKGKYVELRCDPISGHTALYWYRQSLGQGPEFLIYFQGTGAADDSGLPNDRFFAVRPEGSVSTLKIQRTERGDSAVYLCASSSPGLAGGNEQFFGPGTRLTVL.

The J gene is TRBJ1-2, the V gene TRBV7-9, with TRBD1 identical over 8 bases. J was trimmed by 4 bases and V by 5 bases; bases with no gene match: 12. CDR3 size: 16 residues. The germline gives CDR1 SEHNR, CDR2 FQNEAQ (reference sequence). The CDR3 bases are TGTGCCAGCAGCCCCTACTCGACAGGGGAGAGCTATGGCTACACCTTC. This encodes CASSPYSTGESYGYTF.

This clone has only a few counts. The chain is built from TRBV9 and TRBJ1-2; 7 bases are shared with TRBD1. Germline V lookup: CDR1 SGDLS, CDR2 YYNGEE. V lost 4 bases to trimming and J lost 5 bases; unmatched junction nucleotides: 8. The length of the CDR3 is 14 residues. Here the CDR3 DNA reads TGTGCCAGCAGCCCCACAGGGGAAAGGTATGGCTACACCTTC. Translating gives CASSPTGERYGYTF. Combining the CDR3 with reference TRBV9 and TRBJ1-2 gives the whole variable domain DSGVTQTPKHLITATGQRVTLRCSPRSGDLSVYWYQQSLDQGLQFLIQYYNGEERAKGNILERFSAQQFPDLHSELNLSSLELGDSALYFCASSPTGERYGYTFGSGTRLTVV.

The chain is built from TRBV2 and TRBJ1-5, with 7 bases identical to TRBD1. CDR1 and CDR2 from the germline V gene are SNHLY and FYNNEI. V trimming: 4 bases; J trimming: 0 bases; junction bases outside the gene matches: 9. The CDR3 is made up of 17 amino acids. CDR3 sequence (DNA): TGTGCCAGCAGTGTCACCCCTGGACAGGCTAGCAATCAGCCCCAGCATTTT. Translated, it gives CASSVTPGQASNQPQHF.

The J gene is TRBJ2-7, the V gene TRBV3-1 (or the pseudogene TRBV3-2); TRBD1 agrees at 11 bases. From germline, CDR1 is LGHDT and CDR2 YNNKEL (reference sequence). V gave up 3 bases and J gave up 7 bases; unmatched junction bases: 8. CDR3 length: 15 residues. CDR3 amino acids: CASSQGGTGGLEQYF. In nucleotides, the CDR3 is TGTGCCAGCAGCCAGGGAGGGACAGGGGGACTTGAGCAGTACTTC.

The chain uses TRBV13 and TRBJ1-1; D remains unclear. CDR3 length: 12 amino acids. V gave up 2 bases and J gave up 8 bases, with 9 bases separating them. Germline V gene data show CDR1 as PRHDT and CDR2 as FYEKMQ (reference sequence). The CDR3 DNA sequence: TGTGCCAGCAGCTTAAGATGGCCCGAAGCTTTCTTT. Encoded protein: CASSLRWPEAFF.

The gene calls are TRBV2 and TRBJ2-5, with a tentative D call TRBD2 (6 bases). Trimming removed 8 bases at V and 5 bases at J, with 15 bases between. There are 13 residues in the CDR3. Germline loops: CDR1 SNHLY, CDR2 FYNNEI. CDR3 bases: TGTGCCAGCTCACGCGGGGTGGGGGAGACCCAGTACTTC. Residues: CASSRGVGETQYF. Complete variable domain (other parts from reference TRBV2 and TRBJ2-5): EPEVTQTPSHQVTQMGQEVILRCVPISNHLYFYWYRQILGQKVEFLVSFYNNEISEKSEIFDDQFSVERPDGSNFTLKIRSTKLEDSAMYFCASSRGVGETQYFGPGTRLLVL.

This chain uses TRBV5-3 with TRBJ2-7; 12 nucleotides agree with TRBD2. TRBV5-3 is noted as an ORF with a role that remains uncertain. The V segment lost 3 bases and the J segment 5 bases; nucleotides outside the gene matches: 3. The CDR3 totals 14 residues. CDR3 nucleotides: TGTGCCAGAAGCTCTAGCGGGAGGGCACACGAGCAGTACTTC. Translating it yields CARSSSGRAHEQYF.

The CDR3 coding sequence is TGTGCCAGCAGTTTAGCGGGAGGTACCGGGGAGCTGTTTTTT. Protein product: CASSLAGGTGELFF. The chain has TRBV28 and TRBJ2-2, with 8 nucleotides matching TRBD2. V shed 2 bases, J shed 5 bases, and the junction held 1 base outside the gene matches. This CDR3 has 14 residues. Germline lookup yields CDR1 MDHEN and CDR2 SYDVKM.

This chain uses TRBV5-4 with TRBJ1-4, with 8 bases lining up with TRBD1. CDR1 SGHNT and CDR2 YYREEE come from the germline V gene (reference sequence). The CDR3 covers 16 residues. The J segment lost 8 bases and the V segment lost 0 bases, leaving 9 bases of the junction unmatched. CDR3 sequence: CASSLASDRGGEKLFF. The DNA of the CDR3 is TGTGCCAGCAGCTTGGCCTCCGACAGGGGTGGCGAAAAACTGTTTTTT.

This clone occurred once. The CDR3 protein is CAISVQGARSPLHF. CDR3 nucleotide sequence: TGTGCCATCAGTGTTCAGGGGGCTCGTTCACCCCTCCACTTT. J is TRBJ1-6 and V is TRBV10-3; 8 bases map to TRBD1. This CDR3 comprises 14 residues. J gave up 9 bases and V 4 bases, and 5 bases lay outside the gene matches. Germline CDR1 and CDR2: ENHRY and SYGVKD.

The chain recombines TRBV7-2 with TRBJ2-1; 7 bases are shared with TRBD1. V was clipped by 5 bases and J by 6 bases; unmatched bases: 7. There are 14 residues in the CDR3. Germline V CDR1 and CDR2: SGHTA, FQGNSA. The CDR3 bases are TGTGCCAGCAGCCCCGACAGGGCCTCCAATGAGCAGTTCTTC. Amino acids: CASSPDRASNEQFF.

This clone has only a few counts. The chain recombines TRBV28 with TRBJ1-5, with D hard to call. From germline, CDR1 is MDHEN and CDR2 SYDVKM. V dropped 6 bases and J dropped 0 bases, with 3 bases sitting between them. This CDR3 has 12 amino acids. The CDR3 DNA is TGTGCCAGCAGCCGTAGCAATCAGCCCCAGCATTTT. The encoded protein is CASSRSNQPQHF.

As DNA, the CDR3 is TGTGCCAGTAGTCGGGGGGCTCGCACTGAAGCTTTCTTT. Residues: CASSRGARTEAFF. The rearrangement links TRBV19 to TRBJ1-1, with a tentative D call TRBD1 (6 bases). Trimming stripped 5 bases from V and 4 bases from J, with 11 bases between. The germline V gene encodes CDR1 LNHDA and CDR2 SQIVND (reference sequence). This CDR3 is 13 amino acids long.

The table lists this clone with a few counts. The CDR3 region has the DNA TGTGCCAGCCGAGCAGGGGGAGTGGTTTCCTACAATGAGCAGTTCTTC. Translation gives CASRAGGVVSYNEQFF. The gene calls are TRBV7-2 and TRBJ2-1, with TRBD1 identical over 7 bases. J was trimmed by 1 base and V by 8 bases; bases with no gene match: 11. This CDR3 comprises 16 residues. Germline CDR1 reads SGHTA; CDR2 reads FQGNSA. The full variable domain, completed using reference TRBV7-2 and TRBJ2-1, is GAGVSQSPSNKVTEKGKDVELRCDPISGHTALYWYRQSLGQGLEFLIYFQGNSAPDKSGLPSDRFSAERTGGSVSTLTIQRTQQEDSAVYLCASRAGGVVSYNEQFFGPGTRLTVL.